The 29 T cell receptor beta chains below all came from one sample that was sequenced in a study of vaccination effects on CD4 cells after COVID-19. These receptors lack a known antigen. Assay used: immunoSEQ multiplex PCR; TCRdb lists only in-frame clones, some missing. The profile shows 43,000 or so clones, roughly two thirds of them singletons. Isolation of CD4+ T cells took place after about nine days of culture. As their vaccination, participants received two doses of either BNT162b2 or mRNA-1273. The source material was CD4+ T cells from PBMCs cultured without peptide, sampled after COVID-19 vaccination. The receptors come from a human donor who received a COVID-19 vaccine.

The chain carries TRBV3-1 (or the pseudogene TRBV3-2) and TRBJ2-1; no clear D gene. Trimming shortened V by 3 bases and J by 0 bases, and 9 bases separated the two germline ends. Germline V gene sequence: CDR1 LGHDT, CDR2 YNNKEL (reference sequence). This CDR3 has 15 amino acids. The CDR3 region is CASSHPSSSYNEQFF. The CDR3 DNA reads TGTGCCAGCAGCCACCCTAGTAGCTCCTACAATGAGCAGTTCTTC.

This clone was seen a handful of times. The rearrangement links TRBV6-5 to TRBJ2-3; D is uncertain. In germline, CDR1 is MNHEY, CDR2 SVGAGI. This CDR3 is 14 amino acids long. Trimming removed 0 bases at V and 0 bases at J, with 4 bases between. Here the CDR3 DNA reads TGTGCCAGCAGTTACTCGGGGAGCACAGATACGCAGTATTTT. Encoded protein: CASSYSGSTDTQYF.

In this sample, this clone turned up a few times. This chain uses TRBV18 with TRBJ2-3, with unresolved D. The CDR3 consists of 12 residues. V gave up 5 bases and J gave up 0 bases, with 3 bases separating them. CDR1 and CDR2 (germline): KGHSH, LQKENI. CDR3 nucleotide sequence: TGTGCCAGCTCAACCAGCACAGATACGCAGTATTTT. It codes for CASSTSTDTQYF.

This clone has a handful of counts. The gene calls are TRBV18 and TRBJ2-7; perhaps TRBD2 as D (5 bases). Per the germline V gene, CDR1 is KGHSH and CDR2 is LQKENI. Trimming shortened V by 2 bases and J by 5 bases, and 10 bases separated the two germline ends. This CDR3 spans 13 amino acids. This chain's CDR3 is CASSPGIGDEQYF. The CDR3 DNA sequence: TGTGCCAGCTCACCAGGTATCGGGGACGAGCAGTACTTC. The full variable domain, its missing parts supplied by reference TRBV18 and TRBJ2-7, is NAGVMQNPRHLVRRRGQEARLRCSPMKGHSHVYWYRQLPEEGLKFMVYLQKENIIDESGMPKERFSAEFPKEGPSILRIQQVVRGDSAAYFCASSPGIGDEQYFGPGTRLTVT.

The rearrangement uses TRBV11-3 and TRBJ1-1; D remains ambiguous. Trimming removed 0 bases from V and 0 bases from J, with 2 bases in between. The length of the CDR3 is 13 residues. CDR1 is SGHNT, CDR2 YENEEA, per germline. The CDR3 protein is CASSLDLNTEAFF. In DNA form, the CDR3 reads TGTGCCAGCAGCTTAGATCTGAACACTGAAGCTTTCTTT.

This clone was recorded once. The chain links TRBV5-8 to TRBJ1-1; D uncertain. Germline V gene lookup returns CDR1 SGHTS and CDR2 YDEGEE. The CDR3 runs to 14 residues. Trimming left V 1 base short and J 3 bases short, with 10 bases between. CDR3 DNA sequence: TGTGCCAGCAGCTTGCCGGGGTCGGACACTGAAGCTTTCTTT. Protein sequence: CASSLPGSDTEAFF.

The CDR3 sequence is CTSSQGVSGLAVRTDTQYF. The CDR3 nucleotides are TGCACCAGCAGCCAAGGGGTCTCGGGACTGGCGGTCAGAACAGATACGCAGTATTTT. The chain recombines TRBV1 with TRBJ2-3; the D segment call TRBD2 is taken from the table without a DNA check. TRBV1 is annotated as a pseudogene. CDR3 size: 19 residues.

This clone is large in the sample. J is TRBJ1-5 and V is TRBV12-3 or TRBV12-4; D is uncertain. This CDR3 has 13 amino acids. V lost 6 bases and J 5 bases, leaving 11 bases between the germline ends. Here the CDR3 DNA reads TGTGCCAGCAGGCGACGGATTGATCAGCCCCAGCATTTT. This gives the protein CASRRRIDQPQHF.

The chain uses TRBV5-4 and TRBJ2-3; 8 nucleotides align to TRBD1. The CDR3 length is 15 residues. Germline CDR1 reads SGHNT; CDR2 reads YYREEE (reference sequence). V shed 0 bases, J shed 3 bases, and the junction held 3 bases outside the gene matches. The CDR3 bases are TGTGCCAGCAGCTTGGGACAGGGGTCAACAGATACGCAGTATTTT. Translation: CASSLGQGSTDTQYF.

The V and J genes are TRBV5-5 and TRBJ1-4; D gene unclear. Germline V gives CDR1 SGHKS, CDR2 YYEKEE (reference sequence). The CDR3 runs to 15 residues. Trimming removed 0 bases at V and 5 bases at J, with 11 bases between. CDR3 sequence reads: CASSLVGSSNEKLFF. CDR3 coding DNA: TGTGCCAGCAGCTTGGTTGGCAGTTCGAATGAAAAACTGTTTTTT.

The rearrangement links TRBV11-2 to TRBJ2-3; D not resolved. The V gene's germline CDR1 is SGHAT and CDR2 FQNNGV. V shed 0 bases and J shed 7 bases, with 8 bases lying between them. The CDR3 runs 13 residues. The CDR3 here is CASSLDQPNTQYF. The CDR3, as DNA: TGTGCCAGCAGCTTAGATCAGCCTAATACGCAGTATTTT.

This clone showed up just once. V and J are TRBV25-1 and TRBJ1-1; D is possibly TRBD1 (5 bases). V lost 9 bases to trimming and J lost 3 bases, with 11 bases between them. Looked up from germline, CDR1 is MGHDK and CDR2 is SYGVNS. The CDR3 runs to 12 residues. CDR3 sequence: CARKPGDTEAFF. CDR3 nucleotide sequence: TGTGCCAGAAAGCCGGGGGACACTGAAGCTTTCTTT.

V and J are TRBV28 and TRBJ1-2; a weak D match, TRBD1 (6 bases). CDR3 size: 15 residues. Between the trimmed V and J ends, which lost 4 bases and 6 bases, there was a span of 18 bases. CDR1 is MDHEN and CDR2 is SYDVKM in the germline V gene. The CDR3 spells CASSSEGGTINGYTF. Written as DNA, the CDR3 is TGTGCCAGCAGTTCGGAAGGGGGGACGATAAATGGCTACACCTTC.

The chain carries TRBV24-1 and TRBJ2-5; TRBD2 might be the D (6 bases). CDR3 length equals 13 residues. Trimming took off 12 bases at V and 1 base at J, with 14 bases between the two ends. The germline gives CDR1 KGHDR, CDR2 SFDVKD. The CDR3 loop reads CAVGGIPQETQYF. For the CDR3, the DNA is TGTGCCGTAGGCGGGATACCCCAAGAGACCCAGTACTTC.

This clone was counted a single time. V and J are TRBV27 and TRBJ1-2; tentative D call: TRBD1 (6 bases). The CDR3 consists of 15 residues. CDR1 and CDR2 (germline): MNHEY, SMNVEV (reference sequence). V lost 5 bases to trimming and J lost 8 bases, with 21 bases between them. CDR3: CASSPNGGRSSGYTF. The CDR3 nucleotides read TGTGCCAGCAGTCCGAATGGGGGGCGCAGCTCGGGCTACACCTTC.

In its sample, this clone was seen once. The chain uses TRBV6-5 and TRBJ2-2, with D perhaps matching TRBD2 (6 bases). The germline V gene has CDR1 MNHEY and CDR2 SVGAGI. The V and J ends lost 7 bases and 7 bases respectively, with 16 bases between them. The CDR3 contains 14 residues. The CDR3 reads CASTAWGLFGELFF. As DNA, the CDR3 is TGTGCCAGCACGGCTTGGGGACTTTTCGGGGAGCTGTTTTTT.

The chain is built from TRBV6-1 and TRBJ2-3; D is perhaps TRBD2 (6 bases). Germline CDR1 reads MNHNS; CDR2 reads SASEGT. The ends were cut back, 2 bases at V and 0 bases at J, with 9 bases in the middle. The CDR3 sequence is 15 residues long. The CDR3: CASSELGTSTDTQYF. CDR3 in DNA: TGTGCCAGCAGTGAACTCGGGACTAGCACAGATACGCAGTATTTT.

This clone was counted only a few times. The chain uses TRBV25-1 and TRBJ2-7; D remains unclear. Per germline, CDR1 MGHDK and CDR2 SYGVNS. This CDR3 has 14 amino acids. Trimming took 1 base from V and 7 from J, leaving 14 bases between them. CDR3: CASSELVASKEQYF. The CDR3 DNA sequence: TGTGCCAGCAGTGAATTAGTTGCCTCTAAGGAGCAGTACTTC.

The genes are TRBV6-4 and TRBJ1-1; unclear D gene. V was clipped by 4 bases and J by 1 base, with 7 bases between them. Germline loops: CDR1 MRHNA, CDR2 SNTAGT. The CDR3 loop spans 13 amino acids. DNA of the CDR3: TGTGCCAGCAGTGCAGAGGAGAACACTGAAGCTTTCTTT. Translated, it gives CASSAEENTEAFF.

The chain uses TRBV4-1 and TRBJ1-1; D possibly corresponds to TRBD1 (5 bases). The V and J ends lost 1 base and 3 bases respectively, with 12 bases between them. Germline-derived CDR1 and CDR2 are MGHRA and YSYEKL. The CDR3 length is 15 residues. CDR3 region: CASSQAAGRYTEAFF. The CDR3 nucleotides read TGCGCCAGCAGCCAAGCCGCAGGGCGGTACACTGAAGCTTTCTTT.

CDR3 loop: CASSLGRDRGPYGYTF. The CDR3 DNA reads as TGTGCCAGCAGCTTGGGCCGAGACAGGGGACCTTATGGCTACACCTTC. The rearrangement links TRBV5-6 to TRBJ1-2; 8 bases match TRBD1. This CDR3 spans 16 amino acids. V trimming: 0 bases; J trimming: 5 bases; junction bases outside the gene matches: 9. Germline CDR1 and CDR2: SGHDT and YYEEEE.

The chain has TRBV5-1 and TRBJ1-1, with 8 bases lining up with TRBD1. After removal of 4 bases from V and 5 bases from J, the junction contained 7 bases not matched to a gene. Germline values: CDR1 SGHRS, CDR2 YFSETQ. The CDR3 loop spans 14 amino acids. The CDR3 DNA sequence: TGCGCCAGCAGCGATACAGGGGGTGTGACTGAAGCTTTCTTT. Encoded protein: CASSDTGGVTEAFF.

This clone appeared a single time. The J gene is TRBJ1-4, the V gene TRBV4-1, with a tentative D call TRBD1 (5 bases). Trimming removed 4 bases at V and 3 bases at J, with 9 bases between. Germline V CDR1 and CDR2: MGHRA, YSYEKL. The CDR3 has 14 residues. The CDR3 protein is CASSRQGANEKLFF. As DNA, the CDR3 is TGCGCCAGCAGCCGTCAAGGGGCTAATGAAAAACTGTTTTTT.

This clone has a handful of counts. The gene calls are TRBV5-1 and TRBJ2-5, with TRBD2 identical over 10 bases. V lost 6 bases to trimming and J lost 3 bases; unmatched junction nucleotides: 5. The CDR3 loop spans 14 amino acids. Germline CDR1 is SGHRS and CDR2 is YFSETQ. DNA of the CDR3: TGCGCCAGCAAGGCTAGCGGGGGAGAAGAGACCCAGTACTTC. Its translation: CASKASGGEETQYF.

This rearrangement joins TRBV7-8 to TRBJ2-7; no clear D. V lost 4 bases to trimming and J lost 2 bases, with 6 bases between them. The CDR3 has 12 amino acids. Germline V gene data show CDR1 as SGHVS and CDR2 as FQNEAQ. This chain's CDR3 is CASSSATYEQYF. The DNA of the CDR3 is TGTGCCAGCAGCTCGGCGACCTACGAGCAGTACTTC.

The chain combines TRBV6-5 with TRBJ1-1; D not resolved. CDR1 MNHEY and CDR2 SVGAGI come from the germline V gene. The CDR3 is 14 amino acids. V was trimmed by 2 bases and J by 1 base, leaving 8 bases between them. The CDR3 here is CASSYGQKNTEAFF. The CDR3 coding sequence is TGTGCCAGCAGTTACGGGCAGAAGAACACTGAAGCTTTCTTT.

This clone was counted once. The chain employs TRBV19 and TRBJ2-5; 10 bases align to TRBD1. V dropped 4 bases and J dropped 3; count of bases not matched to a gene: 11. The CDR3 sequence is 17 residues long. The germline CDR1 and CDR2 sequences are LNHDA and SQIVND (reference sequence). CDR3 in DNA: TGTGCCAGTAGTACTATGGACAGGGGGATGAAAAAAGAGACCCAGTACTTC. This codes for CASSTMDRGMKKETQYF. The whole variable domain, filled in from reference TRBV19 and TRBJ2-5, reads DGGITQSPKYLFRKEGQNVTLSCEQNLNHDAMYWYRQDPGQGLRLIYYSQIVNDFQKGDIAEGYSVSREKKESFPLTVTSAQKNPTAFYLCASSTMDRGMKKETQYFGPGTRLLVL.

The J gene is TRBJ2-2, the V gene TRBV12-5; D is ambiguous. CDR1 and CDR2 from the germline V gene are LGHNT and FRNRAP. Trimming stripped 6 bases from V and 4 bases from J, with 3 bases between. The CDR3 loop spans 11 amino acids. The DNA of the CDR3 is TGTGCTAGTGGATCCACCGGGGAGCTGTTTTTT. This codes for CASGSTGELFF.

CDR3 amino acids: CASSRARAKGRGETQYF. The CDR3 region has the DNA TGTGCCAGCAGCCGGGCTAGGGCGAAAGGGAGAGGGGAGACCCAGTACTTC. The chain combines TRBV4-2 with TRBJ2-5, with D possibly being TRBD2 (5 bases). This CDR3 comprises 17 residues. Germline V gene data show CDR1 as LGHNA and CDR2 as YNFKEQ. Trimming cost V 4 bases and J 5 bases, with 23 bases left between them.